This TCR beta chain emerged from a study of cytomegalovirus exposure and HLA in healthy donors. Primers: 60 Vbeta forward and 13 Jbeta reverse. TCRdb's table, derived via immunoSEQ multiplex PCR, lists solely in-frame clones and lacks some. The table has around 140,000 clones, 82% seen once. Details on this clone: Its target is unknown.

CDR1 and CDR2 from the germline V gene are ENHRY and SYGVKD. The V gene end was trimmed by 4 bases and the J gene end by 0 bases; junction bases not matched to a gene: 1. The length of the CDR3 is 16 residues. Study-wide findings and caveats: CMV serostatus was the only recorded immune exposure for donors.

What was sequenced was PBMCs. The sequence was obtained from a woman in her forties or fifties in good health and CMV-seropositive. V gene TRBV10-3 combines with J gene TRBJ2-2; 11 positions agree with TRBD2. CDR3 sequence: CAISVAGGSNTGELFF. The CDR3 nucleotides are TGTGCCATCAGTGTAGCGGGGGGGTCGAACACCGGGGAGCTGTTTTTT.